These T cell receptor beta chains were read from a single sample in a study of beta chain features in type 1 diabetes. Produced via immunoSEQ multiplex PCR; TCRdb's table is partial and in-frame only. Found here are tens of thousands of clones, 25% to 35% of them singletons; the top ten hold roughly 0.45%. Specimen: stem cell memory CD4+ T cells from blood. These receptors originate from a young woman in good health. Each CDR3 is given with its conserved first and last residue. The order of the fields is clone size, J gene, D gene, V gene, CDR3 protein, CDR3 DNA. D genes are given only for firm matches. Clone size is not always given. Where it is, it says once, few, many or a class for expanded clones.

abundance: NA; j_gene: TRBJ2-3; d_gene: TRBD2; v_gene: TRBV7-2; CDR3aa: CASSPRAAGATDTQYF; CDR3nt: TGTGCCAGCAGCCCAAGGGCAGCGGGGGCCACAGATACGCAGTATTTT
abundance: NA; j_gene: TRBJ2-3; d_gene: NA; v_gene: TRBV30; CDR3aa: CAWGKGTGEYF; CDR3nt: NA
abundance: NA; j_gene: TRBJ1-2; d_gene: NA; v_gene: TRBV5-1; CDR3aa: CASSLDPQLSYTF; CDR3nt: TGCGCCAGCAGCTTGGATCCACAGTTGAGCTACACCTTC
abundance: NA; j_gene: TRBJ2-7; d_gene: NA; v_gene: TRBV5-1; CDR3aa: CASSLAPPRGTSYEQYF; CDR3nt: TGCGCCAGCAGCTTGGCCCCCCCCAGGGGCACCTCCTACGAGCAGTACTTC
abundance: few; j_gene: TRBJ1-3; d_gene: NA; v_gene: TRBV7-2; CDR3aa: CASSRVTVGNTIYF; CDR3nt: TGTGCCAGCAGCCGCGTGACAGTCGGAAACACCATATATTTT
abundance: few; j_gene: TRBJ2-3; d_gene: TRBD2; v_gene: TRBV28; CDR3aa: CASSKTSGGDTQYF; CDR3nt: TGTGCCAGCAGTAAGACTAGCGGGGGGGATACGCAGTATTTT
abundance: NA; j_gene: TRBJ1-2; d_gene: TRBD1; v_gene: TRBV25-1; CDR3aa: CASSEWTGGYGYTF; CDR3nt: TGTGCCAGCAGTGAGTGGACAGGAGGCTATGGCTACACCTTC
abundance: NA; j_gene: TRBJ2-2; d_gene: TRBD2; v_gene: TRBV2; CDR3aa: CASLREGLGSGELFF; CDR3nt: TGTGCCAGCCTACGGGAGGGCCTTGGTTCCGGGGAGCTGTTTTTT
abundance: NA; j_gene: TRBJ2-5; d_gene: TRBD2; v_gene: TRBV6-1; CDR3aa: CASRSLASETQYF; CDR3nt: TGTGCCAGCAGATCACTAGCGAGCGAGACCCAGTACTTC
abundance: NA; j_gene: TRBJ2-3; d_gene: TRBD1; v_gene: TRBV19; CDR3aa: CASSTIGTGRTDTQYF; CDR3nt: TGTGCCAGTAGTACGATCGGGACAGGGAGGACAGATACGCAGTATTTT
abundance: NA; j_gene: TRBJ1-2; d_gene: TRBD1; v_gene: TRBV5-1; CDR3aa: CASSVGTANSYGYTF; CDR3nt: TGCGCCAGCAGCGTCGGGACAGCAAACTCCTATGGCTACACCTTC
abundance: once; j_gene: TRBJ1-3; d_gene: NA; v_gene: TRBV5-1; CDR3aa: CASSPDSAASGNTIYF; CDR3nt: TGCGCCAGCAGCCCGGACTCAGCGGCCTCTGGAAACACCATATATTTT
abundance: NA; j_gene: TRBJ2-7; d_gene: NA; v_gene: TRBV6-1; CDR3aa: CASSDTYEQYF; CDR3nt: TGTGCCAGCAGTGATACCTACGAGCAGTACTTC
abundance: few; j_gene: TRBJ2-7; d_gene: NA; v_gene: TRBV7-2; CDR3aa: CASSFKTGSHEQYF; CDR3nt: TGTGCCAGCAGCTTTAAGACGGGATCGCACGAGCAGTACTTC
abundance: few; j_gene: TRBJ1-6; d_gene: NA; v_gene: TRBV7-2; CDR3aa: CASSLGVTALNSPLHF; CDR3nt: TGTGCCAGCAGCTTAGGGGTGACAGCACTTAATTCACCCCTCCACTTT
abundance: few; j_gene: TRBJ1-1; d_gene: TRBD1; v_gene: TRBV19; CDR3aa: CASSFWTGGDTEAFF; CDR3nt: TGTGCCAGTAGTTTCTGGACAGGGGGGGACACTGAAGCTTTCTTT
abundance: few; j_gene: TRBJ2-3; d_gene: TRBD1; v_gene: TRBV25-1; CDR3aa: CASSEGTGVLDTQYF; CDR3nt: TGTGCCAGCAGTGAGGGGACAGGGGTATTGGATACGCAGTATTTT
abundance: NA; j_gene: TRBJ2-1; d_gene: NA; v_gene: TRBV5-1; CDR3aa: CASSYLAPDNNEQFF; CDR3nt: TGCGCCAGCAGTTATCTAGCGCCGGACAACAATGAGCAGTTCTTC
abundance: few; j_gene: TRBJ1-5; d_gene: NA; v_gene: TRBV27; CDR3aa: CASSPRYSNQPQHF; CDR3nt: TGTGCCAGCAGTCCCCGTTATAGCAATCAGCCCCAGCATTTT
abundance: few; j_gene: TRBJ1-1; d_gene: TRBD1; v_gene: TRBV29-1; CDR3aa: CSVGRDRAGNTEAFF; CDR3nt: TGCAGCGTTGGTCGGGACAGGGCGGGCAACACTGAAGCTTTCTTT
abundance: NA; j_gene: TRBJ2-1; d_gene: NA; v_gene: TRBV7-9; CDR3aa: CASSLRDQAPHFF; CDR3nt: TGTGCCAGCAGCTTAAGAGACCAGGCTCCCCACTTCTTC
abundance: NA; j_gene: TRBJ2-7; d_gene: TRBD2; v_gene: TRBV19; CDR3aa: CASSITASGNYEQYF; CDR3nt: TGTGCCAGTAGTATTACGGCTAGCGGTAACTACGAGCAGTACTTC
abundance: few; j_gene: TRBJ2-7; d_gene: TRBD1; v_gene: TRBV6-1; CDR3aa: CASSSGQGLYEQYF; CDR3nt: TGTGCCAGCAGTTCCGGACAGGGCTTGTACGAGCAGTACTTC
abundance: few; j_gene: TRBJ1-1; d_gene: NA; v_gene: TRBV11-2; CDR3aa: CASSVGTEAFF; CDR3nt: TGTGCCAGCAGCGTTGGGACAGAAGCTTTCTTT
abundance: NA; j_gene: TRBJ1-5; d_gene: NA; v_gene: TRBV29-1; CDR3aa: CSVRTANLNQPQHF; CDR3nt: TGCAGCGTCCGGACAGCAAATTTAAATCAGCCCCAGCATTTT
abundance: few; j_gene: TRBJ2-1; d_gene: TRBD2; v_gene: TRBV2; CDR3aa: CASSTSGRAGEQFF; CDR3nt: TGTGCCAGCAGTACTAGCGGGAGGGCCGGGGAGCAGTTCTTC
abundance: once; j_gene: TRBJ2-3; d_gene: TRBD1; v_gene: TRBV18; CDR3aa: CASSPNRGDTDTQYF; CDR3nt: TGTGCCAGCTCACCGAACAGGGGGGACACAGATACGCAGTATTTT
abundance: many; j_gene: TRBJ2-6; d_gene: NA; v_gene: TRBV9; CDR3aa: CASSELSGANVLTF; CDR3nt: TGTGCCAGCAGCGAACTCTCTGGGGCCAACGTCCTGACTTTC
abundance: few; j_gene: TRBJ1-2; d_gene: TRBD1; v_gene: TRBV28; CDR3aa: CASSSTGRYGYTF; CDR3nt: TGTGCCAGCAGTTCGACAGGGCGCTATGGCTACACCTTC
abundance: few; j_gene: TRBJ2-7; d_gene: TRBD2; v_gene: TRBV30; CDR3aa: CAWSSGRAYEQYF; CDR3nt: TGTGCCTGGAGTAGCGGGAGGGCCTACGAGCAGTACTTC
abundance: few; j_gene: TRBJ2-5; d_gene: NA; v_gene: TRBV5-1; CDR3aa: CASRSETGEETQYF; CDR3nt: TGCGCCAGCCGCAGTGAGACAGGTGAAGAGACCCAGTACTTC
abundance: few; j_gene: TRBJ1-1; d_gene: TRBD1; v_gene: TRBV18; CDR3aa: CASSQLLIPDRGNTEAFF; CDR3nt: TGTGCCAGCTCACAACTACTGATCCCGGACAGGGGGAACACTGAAGCTTTCTTT
abundance: NA; j_gene: TRBJ2-3; d_gene: NA; v_gene: TRBV7-8; CDR3aa: CAASVRSTDTQYF; CDR3nt: TGTGCCGCCTCAGTGCGGAGCACAGATACGCAGTATTTT
abundance: many; j_gene: TRBJ2-4; d_gene: NA; v_gene: TRBV7-2; CDR3aa: CASSLAIAKNIQYF; CDR3nt: TGTGCCAGCAGCTTAGCCATCGCCAAAAACATTCAGTACTTC
abundance: few; j_gene: TRBJ1-2; d_gene: NA; v_gene: TRBV7-3; CDR3aa: CASSPNAGSGYTF; CDR3nt: TGTGCCAGCAGCCCAAATGCAGGGTCTGGCTACACCTTC
abundance: few; j_gene: TRBJ2-2; d_gene: TRBD2; v_gene: TRBV5-1; CDR3aa: CASSLEAGVETGELFF; CDR3nt: TGCGCCAGCAGCTTGGAAGCGGGAGTAGAAACCGGGGAGCTGTTTTTT
abundance: few; j_gene: TRBJ2-5; d_gene: NA; v_gene: TRBV2; CDR3aa: CASSKGVRETQYF; CDR3nt: TGTGCCAGCAGTAAGGGGGTACGGGAGACCCAGTACTTC
abundance: few; j_gene: TRBJ2-1; d_gene: NA; v_gene: TRBV5-1; CDR3aa: CASSLGREDNEQFF; CDR3nt: TGCGCCAGCAGCTTAGGCAGAGAGGACAATGAGCAGTTCTTC
abundance: few; j_gene: TRBJ1-5; d_gene: TRBD1; v_gene: TRBV30; CDR3aa: CAWSEDREGQPQHF; CDR3nt: TGTGCCTGGAGTGAGGACAGGGAGGGTCAGCCCCAGCATTTT
abundance: NA; j_gene: TRBJ2-5; d_gene: TRBD1; v_gene: TRBV30; CDR3aa: CTGYLTGQAQETQYF; CDR3nt: TGTACCGGATACCTAACGGGACAGGCACAAGAGACCCAGTACTTC
abundance: NA; j_gene: TRBJ2-5; d_gene: NA; v_gene: TRBV7-8; CDR3aa: CASSFQGGKETQYF; CDR3nt: TGTGCCAGCAGCTTCCAGGGGGGCAAAGAGACCCAGTACTTC
abundance: NA; j_gene: TRBJ2-1; d_gene: TRBD2; v_gene: TRBV5-6; CDR3aa: CASSSVLLSGGARDEQFF; CDR3nt: TGTGCCAGCAGCTCGGTCCTCTTGAGCGGGGGGGCCAGGGATGAGCAGTTCTTC
abundance: NA; j_gene: TRBJ1-2; d_gene: NA; v_gene: TRBV18; CDR3aa: CASSPGRDYGYTF; CDR3nt: TGTGCCAGCTCACCGGGCAGGGACTATGGCTACACCTTC
abundance: NA; j_gene: TRBJ2-7; d_gene: NA; v_gene: TRBV7-9; CDR3aa: CASSPQPGPAGEQYF; CDR3nt: TGTGCCAGCAGTCCTCAACCGGGGCCCGCGGGGGAGCAGTACTTC
abundance: NA; j_gene: TRBJ2-2; d_gene: NA; v_gene: TRBV5-1; CDR3aa: CASSLTGSNTGELFF; CDR3nt: TGCGCCAGCAGCTTGACAGGTTCGAACACCGGGGAGCTGTTTTTT
abundance: few; j_gene: TRBJ2-7; d_gene: NA; v_gene: TRBV5-4; CDR3aa: CASSFGAGGLSEQYF; CDR3nt: TGTGCCAGCAGCTTTGGCGCAGGGGGGTTGAGCGAGCAGTACTTC
abundance: NA; j_gene: TRBJ2-7; d_gene: TRBD2; v_gene: TRBV4-1; CDR3aa: CASSQAYRTSGSNEQYF; CDR3nt: TGCGCCAGCAGCCAAGCCTACAGGACTAGCGGGAGCAACGAGCAGTACTTC
abundance: once; j_gene: TRBJ2-7; d_gene: TRBD1; v_gene: TRBV2; CDR3aa: CASRDRELSYEQYF; CDR3nt: TGTGCCAGCAGGGACAGGGAGTTATCCTACGAGCAGTACTTC
abundance: NA; j_gene: TRBJ2-5; d_gene: NA; v_gene: TRBV19; CDR3aa: CASSIGGGGEETQYF; CDR3nt: TGTGCCAGTAGTATAGGAGGAGGGGGCGAGGAGACCCAGTACTTC
abundance: NA; j_gene: TRBJ1-1; d_gene: NA; v_gene: TRBV19; CDR3aa: CASRLQGTEAFF; CDR3nt: TGTGCCAGTAGGTTACAGGGCACTGAAGCTTTCTTT
abundance: NA; j_gene: TRBJ2-2; d_gene: TRBD1; v_gene: TRBV25-1; CDR3aa: CASRGQGNTGELFF; CDR3nt: TGTGCCAGCAGAGGACAGGGAAACACCGGGGAGCTGTTTTTT
abundance: NA; j_gene: TRBJ1-5; d_gene: TRBD1; v_gene: TRBV19; CDR3aa: CASSSDRGSNQPQHF; CDR3nt: TGTGCCAGTAGTTCGGACAGGGGGAGCAATCAGCCCCAGCATTTT
abundance: many; j_gene: TRBJ1-5; d_gene: NA; v_gene: TRBV23-1; CDR3aa: CASSQRYGGNQPQHF; CDR3nt: TGCGCCAGCAGTCAGAGGTATGGTGGCAATCAGCCCCAGCATTTT
abundance: NA; j_gene: TRBJ2-1; d_gene: NA; v_gene: TRBV5-6; CDR3aa: CASSSDYEQFF; CDR3nt: TGTGCCAGCAGCTCGGACTACGAGCAGTTCTTC